This TCR beta chain came from a study of blood T cell repertoires in COVID-19. About the research overall: COVID-19 samples collected from the United States, Italy and Spain covered acute and convalescent phases. Nucleic acid was either cDNA or gDNA, and it came from T cells, B-cell-depleted T cells, or PBMCs.

V lost 2 bases and J 5 bases, leaving 5 bases between the germline ends. The CDR3 length is 12 residues. The V gene's germline CDR1 is MNHEY and CDR2 SVGAGI. This clone was seen only a few times. As processed by the authors: Estimation of nucleated cell counts was performed using reference gene primer amplification. Generated by immunoSEQ multiplex PCR, the TCRdb table keeps only in-frame clones and is missing some. The V and J calls and the clone size are those of that table, but D and trimming were determined from the DNA. The sample has a few hundred thousand clones; around 87% are singletons. Enrollment of patients from Seattle took place during active infection, with longitudinal follow-up.

The genes are TRBV6-5 and TRBJ2-3; no clear D gene. Material for sequencing was peripheral blood. The TCR sequence derives from a woman between 50 and 59 years old with COVID-19, enrolled during active disease. CDR3 DNA sequence: TGTGCCAGCAGTTACGATAGAGATACGCAGTATTTT. It translates to CASSYDRDTQYF.